The 2 T cell receptor beta chains below all came from one sample that was sequenced in a study of blood T cell repertoires in COVID-19. Repertoires were generated with immunoSEQ multiplex PCR, while TCRdb's copy carries only in-frame clones and drops some. The repertoire consists of approximately 200,000 clones, with around nine tenths occurring once and the leading ten covering roughly 6.2%. The material sequenced was peripheral blood. The receptor source for this set is a man between 60 and 75 years old who had recovered from COVID-19.

The chain combines TRBV27 with TRBJ1-5; TRBD1 matches 11 bases. Germline CDR1 and CDR2: MNHEY and SMNVEV (reference sequence). CDR3 length: 14 amino acids. The J segment lost 7 bases and the V segment lost 4 bases, leaving 3 bases of the junction unmatched. The chain's CDR3 is CASSWGQGDQPQHF. CDR3 DNA sequence: TGTGCCAGCAGTTGGGGACAGGGGGACCAGCCCCAGCATTTT.

The V call is TRBV6-1, the J call TRBJ1-2; TRBD1 matches 11 bases. The CDR3 contains 15 residues. Germline V gene sequence: CDR1 MNHNS, CDR2 SASEGT. V lost 1 base to trimming and J lost 4 bases; unmatched junction nucleotides: 2. DNA of the CDR3: TGTGCCAGCAGTGAAGGGACAGGGGGCGGCTATGGCTACACCTTC. Protein: CASSEGTGGGYGYTF.